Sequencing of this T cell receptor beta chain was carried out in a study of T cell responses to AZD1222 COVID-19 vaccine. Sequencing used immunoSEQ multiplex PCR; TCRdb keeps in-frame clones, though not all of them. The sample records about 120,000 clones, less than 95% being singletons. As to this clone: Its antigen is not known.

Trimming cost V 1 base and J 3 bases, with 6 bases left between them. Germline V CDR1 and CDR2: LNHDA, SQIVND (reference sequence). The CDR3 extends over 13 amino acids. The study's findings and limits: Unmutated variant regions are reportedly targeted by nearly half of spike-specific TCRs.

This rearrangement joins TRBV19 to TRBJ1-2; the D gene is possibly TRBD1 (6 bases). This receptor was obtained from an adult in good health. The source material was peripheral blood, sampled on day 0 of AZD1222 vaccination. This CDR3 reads CASSIGQDYGYTF. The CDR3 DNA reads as TGTGCCAGTAGTATAGGACAGGACTATGGCTACACCTTC.